This T cell receptor beta chain was recovered during a study of control samples from healthy donors and cancer patients. Measured with immunoSEQ multiplex PCR; TCRdb has only the in-frame clones, and not every one. This table holds fewer than 200,000 clones, about 93% found once. In this sample, this clone turned up once. The sample taken for sequencing was blood. This receptor was taken from a man between 18 and 29 years old in good health.

CDR3: CASSRISTGELFF. Here the CDR3 DNA reads TGTGCCAGCAGTAGGATTAGCACCGGGGAGCTGTTTTTT. V usage is TRBV6-5 and J usage is TRBJ2-2; D ambiguous. The germline gives CDR1 MNHEY, CDR2 SVGAGI. The V end lost 5 bases, the J end lost 4 bases, and 8 bases lay between the germline ends. The CDR3 is made up of 13 amino acids.